Listed below are T cell receptor beta chains from one sample, sequenced in a study of shared clonotypes between healthy human individuals. Assay: immunoSEQ multiplex PCR; the TCRdb copy retains only in-frame clones and omits some. Of about 2 million clones listed, about 95% are singletons. Sequences were obtained from naive CD8+ T cells sorted from blood. The receptors come from a man younger than 35 in good health. CDR3s include the opening cysteine and the closing phenylalanine or tryptophan. The D gene is left open where the match is weak. Size is omitted from some rows. Given values are once, few, many or a class for expanded clones.

d_gene	abundance	len	v_gene	j_gene	CDR3aa	CDR3nt
.	.	13	TRBV5-6	TRBJ2-5	CAGSQEAGETQYF	TGTGCCGGTTCCCAGGAGGCAGGGGAGACCCAGTACTTC
TRBD1	.	17	TRBV27	TRBJ2-1	CASSFLRTGGSVDEQFF	TGTGCCAGCAGTTTTCTCAGGACAGGGGGTTCTGTCGATGAGCAGTTCTTC
.	.	13	TRBV5-6	TRBJ1-2	CASSTTANYGYTF	TGTGCCAGCAGTACCACTGCTAACTATGGCTACACCTTC
TRBD1	.	13	TRBV7-2	TRBJ2-7	CASSWGQSYEQYF	TGTGCCAGCAGCTGGGGACAGTCCTACGAGCAGTACTTC
.	.	19	TRBV10-1	TRBJ2-3	CASSESRDNVPTSTDTQYF	TGCGCCAGCAGTGAGTCGAGGGACAATGTACCGACTAGCACAGATACGCAGTATTTT
.	once	14	TRBV7-8	TRBJ1-5	CASSFGTGDQPQHF	TGTGCCAGCAGCTTTGGGACGGGGGATCAGCCCCAGCATTTT
TRBD1	.	17	TRBV9	TRBJ2-5	CASSDRQGPSTQETQYF	TGTGCCAGCAGCGACCGACAGGGCCCGAGTACCCAAGAGACCCAGTACTTC
.	.	16	TRBV2	TRBJ1-5	CASSPPSYYSNQPQHF	TGTGCCAGCAGTCCCCCGAGTTATTATAGCAATCAGCCCCAGCATTTT
TRBD2	.	14	TRBV7-9	TRBJ2-1	CASTQSGTYNEQFF	TGTGCCAGTACCCAAAGCGGGACTTACAATGAGCAGTTCTTC
TRBD1	.	15	TRBV6-6	TRBJ1-4	CASRMGQAGFEKLFF	TGTGCCAGCAGGATGGGACAGGCTGGATTTGAAAAACTGTTTTTT
.	.	13	TRBV4-1	TRBJ2-2	CASSQINTGELFF	TGCGCCAGCAGCCAAATAAACACCGGGGAGCTGTTTTTT
.	.	14	TRBV13	TRBJ2-2	CASSLQSNTGELFF	TGTGCCAGCAGCTTACAATCGAACACCGGGGAGCTGTTTTTT
.	.	15	TRBV6-1	TRBJ1-1	CASTSPTGANTEAFF	TGTGCCAGCACCTCCCCGACAGGAGCGAACACTGAAGCTTTCTTT
TRBD2	.	13	TRBV27	TRBJ2-1	CASSLGGGFRQFF	TGTGCCAGCAGTTTAGGGGGAGGGTTTAGGCAGTTCTTC
.	.	13	TRBV19	TRBJ1-2	CASRNTGREGYTF	TGTGCCAGTAGGAATACAGGTCGGGAGGGCTACACCTTC
TRBD1	once	14	TRBV15	TRBJ2-3	CATSKTGSTDTQYF	TGTGCCACCAGCAAGACAGGGAGCACAGATACGCAGTATTTT
TRBD1	.	19	TRBV27	TRBJ1-1	CASSLYTPLSGTGSTEAFF	TGTGCCAGCAGTTTATACACCCCCCTATCGGGGACAGGGAGCACTGAAGCTTTCTTT
.	.	13	TRBV11-2	TRBJ1-5	CASGRAANQPQHF	TGTGCCAGCGGCAGGGCGGCCAATCAGCCCCAGCATTTT
TRBD2	few	17	TRBV11-2	TRBJ2-2	CASRDGTSGQNTGELFF	TGTGCCAGCAGAGATGGGACTAGCGGGCAGAACACCGGGGAGCTGTTTTTT
.	.	15	TRBV5-4	TRBJ2-1	CASSLALGGSNEQFF	TGTGCCAGCAGCTTGGCCCTAGGAGGAAGCAATGAGCAGTTCTTC
.	.	13	TRBV7-2	TRBJ2-3	CASSLTRADTQYF	TGTGCCAGCAGCTTAACTCGTGCAGATACGCAGTATTTT
TRBD1	.	13	TRBV6-6	TRBJ2-7	CASSYDRGGEQYF	TGTGCCAGCAGTTACGACAGGGGAGGCGAGCAGTACTTC
TRBD2	.	14	TRBV5-6	TRBJ2-1	CASSNTSGVVEQFF	TGTGCCAGCAGCAACACTAGCGGGGTCGTTGAGCAGTTCTTC
TRBD1	.	14	TRBV10-3	TRBJ2-7	CAISDRDSSYEQYF	TGTGCCATCAGTGACCGGGACAGCTCCTACGAGCAGTACTTC
TRBD1	.	14	TRBV9	TRBJ2-3	CASSVVGTADTQYF	TGTGCCAGCAGCGTAGTCGGGACAGCAGATACGCAGTATTTT
.	.	13	TRBV7-9	TRBJ2-7	CASSSSEIYEQYF	TGTGCCAGCAGCTCATCGGAAATATACGAGCAGTACTTC
TRBD2	.	15	TRBV7-2	TRBJ2-3	CASSLGGGRLDTQYF	TGTGCCAGCAGCTTAGGCGGCGGGAGGCTCGATACGCAGTATTTT
.	.	17	TRBV21-1	TRBJ2-2	CASSLPGQGMNTGELFF	TGTGCCAGCAGCCTTCCGGGACAGGGGATGAACACCGGGGAGCTGTTTTTT
.	.	14	TRBV6-5	TRBJ2-7	CASSYSQGAYEQYF	TGTGCCAGCAGTTACTCACAGGGTGCCTACGAGCAGTACTTC
.	.	17	TRBV14	TRBJ2-7	CASSQGIGKSSSYEQYF	TGTGCCAGCAGCCAAGGGATCGGGAAGTCAAGCTCCTACGAGCAGTACTTC
TRBD2	.	15	TRBV6-1	TRBJ2-7	CASSEFLAASYEQYF	TGTGCCAGCAGTGAGTTTCTAGCGGCGAGCTACGAGCAGTACTTC
TRBD2	.	14	TRBV27	TRBJ2-7	CASSLTSGAWEQYF	TGTGCCAGCAGTTTAACTAGCGGGGCTTGGGAGCAGTACTTC
TRBD2	.	16	TRBV4-1	TRBJ2-5	CASSQLHGGAGETQYF	TGCGCCAGCAGCCAACTTCACGGGGGGGCTGGAGAGACCCAGTACTTC
.	.	17	TRBV5-1	TRBJ1-3	CASSLAVRGFSGNTIYF	TGCGCCAGCAGCTTGGCCGTACGGGGTTTCTCTGGAAACACCATATATTTT
.	.	12	TRBV4-1	TRBJ2-1	CASSHAGNEQFF	TGCGCCAGCAGCCACGCCGGGAATGAGCAGTTCTTC
.	.	16	TRBV27	TRBJ2-2	CASSPSRGELIGELFF	TGTGCCAGCAGTCCGTCCCGCGGGGAGTTAATCGGGGAGCTGTTTTTT
.	.	15	TRBV6-5	TRBJ1-2	CASSYTKQGRYGYTF	TGTGCCAGCAGTTACACGAAACAGGGAAGATATGGCTACACCTTC
.	.	12	TRBV5-6	TRBJ2-2	CASSFFYGELFF	TGTGCCAGCAGCTTCTTTTACGGGGAGCTGTTTTTT
TRBD2	.	14	TRBV6-5	TRBJ2-7	CASSYSGGRYEQYF	TGTGCCAGCAGTTACTCGGGCGGGAGATACGAGCAGTACTTC
TRBD2	.	14	TRBV7-8	TRBJ2-7	CASSTGTSGVEQYF	TGTGCCAGCAGCACCGGGACTAGCGGGGTCGAGCAGTACTTC
TRBD1	.	16	TRBV5-6	TRBJ1-1	CASSLFGTGGLTEAFF	TGTGCCAGCAGCTTGTTCGGGACAGGGGGTCTCACTGAAGCTTTCTTT
.	.	14	TRBV6-5	TRBJ2-5	CASSRRDYQETQYF	TGTGCCAGCAGCCGACGGGATTACCAAGAGACCCAGTACTTC
.	.	15	TRBV19	TRBJ2-2	CASSMTAANTGELFF	TGTGCCAGTAGTATGACAGCCGCGAACACCGGGGAGCTGTTTTTT
TRBD1	.	16	TRBV11-2	TRBJ2-7	CASSLDWTGNGYEQYF	TGTGCCAGCAGCTTAGATTGGACAGGGAACGGGTACGAGCAGTACTTC
TRBD1	once	15	TRBV9	TRBJ2-7	CASSEGGTGTYEQYF	TGTGCCAGCAGCGAGGGAGGGACAGGGACTTACGAGCAGTACTTC
TRBD1	.	16	TRBV7-9	TRBJ2-7	CASSSPGTGEVYEQYF	TGTGCCAGCAGCTCCCCCGGGACAGGGGAAGTCTACGAGCAGTACTTC
.	once	15	TRBV27	TRBJ2-7	CASTIGSGSSYEQYF	TGTGCCAGCACCATTGGAAGCGGGTCCTCCTACGAGCAGTACTTC
.	.	13	TRBV4-1	TRBJ2-7	CASSQERTSEQYF	TGCGCCAGCAGCCAAGAGAGGACATCCGAGCAGTACTTC
.	.	14	TRBV6-6	TRBJ2-7	CASSYSANLPEQYF	TGTGCCAGCAGTTACTCGGCGAACCTCCCCGAGCAGTACTTC
TRBD2	.	16	TRBV4-3	TRBJ2-1	CASSQEGTSLYNEQFF	TGCGCCAGCAGCCAAGAGGGGACTAGCCTCTACAATGAGCAGTTCTTC
.	.	11	TRBV4-1	TRBJ1-4	CASSHGEKLFF	TGCGCCAGCAGCCATGGGGAGAAACTGTTTTTT
.	.	14	TRBV4-2	TRBJ2-1	CASSQVGFDNEQFF	TGTGCCAGCAGCCAAGTAGGATTCGACAATGAGCAGTTCTTC
TRBD2	.	20	TRBV9	TRBJ2-2	CASSALPGLAGGSNTGELFF	TGTGCCAGCAGCGCCCTCCCGGGACTAGCGGGAGGCTCGAACACCGGGGAGCTGTTTTTT
TRBD1	once	14	TRBV6-5	TRBJ2-5	CASSRQGAFETQYF	TGTGCCAGCAGTAGACAGGGGGCGTTTGAGACCCAGTACTTC
.	.	11	TRBV4-1	TRBJ2-7	CASSQEDEQYF	TGCGCCAGCAGCCAAGAGGACGAGCAGTACTTC